Below are 15 T cell receptor beta chains sequenced from a single sample in a study of CD8+ T cells in alopecia areata. RNA was isolated and reverse transcribed to cDNA, the sequencing template. Clones were sequenced by immunoSEQ multiplex PCR, and TCRdb holds only the in-frame ones, with some missing. The repertoire consists of about 110,000 clones, none detected only once. Sequences were obtained from lesional skin. The receptors stem from a C3H/HeJ mouse with alopecia areata. Mice of this strain are of MHC haplotype H2-k.

This clone was observed a few times. The germline and genes are mouse ones. The CDR3 end falls 4 residues outside the read, so it is completed with the germline J gene. This chain links TRBV13-3 with TRBJ1-1; 8 positions match TRBD1. J gave up 0 bases and V 5 bases, and 3 bases lay outside the gene matches. Per the germline V gene, CDR1 is NNHDY and CDR2 is SYVADS. The CDR3 extends over 14 amino acids. CDR3 sequence: CASRLRGPNTEVFF. The CDR3 bases that were read are TGTGCCAGCAGACTCAGGGGGCCAAACACA.

The table lists this clone with many counts. Each gene name is a mouse one. Read sequence stops 4 residues before the CDR3 end, and the germline J gene provides the missing end. V and J are TRBV1 and TRBJ2-3; 11 nucleotides agree with TRBD2. The CDR3 runs 16 residues. The ends lost 0 bases at V and 3 bases at J; junction bases unmatched: 2. CDR1 NSQYPW and CDR2 LRSPGD come from the germline V gene (reference sequence). CDR3 residues: CTCSADHWGGAETLYF. Incomplete CDR3 DNA: TGCACCTGCAGTGCAGATCACTGGGGGGGCGCAGAA.

In its sample, this clone was seen a few times. The germline and genes are mouse ones. The sequenced fragment ends 4 residues before the CDR3 boundary, so the rest is inferred from the germline J gene. The gene calls are TRBV13-3 and TRBJ1-1, with 7 bases that match TRBD1. Germline assignment: CDR1 NNHDY and CDR2 SYVADS. V shed 4 bases, J shed 0 bases, and the junction held 6 bases outside the gene matches. CDR3 length equals 15 residues. CDR3 region: CASSLRDRTNTEVFF. The covered CDR3 bases are TGTGCCAGCAGTCTCCGGGACAGAACAAACACA.

This clone was counted a few times. Genes and germline come from the mouse. The CDR3 spells CTCSARQGGAETLYF. CDR3 bases read: TGCACCTGCAGTGCGCGACAAGGTGGTGCAGAA. J is TRBJ2-3 and V is TRBV1; D uncertain. The CDR3 end lies 4 residues beyond the end of the read and is filled in from the germline J gene. Trimming left V 3 bases short and J 1 base short, with 11 bases between. Germline V gives CDR1 NSQYPW, CDR2 LRSPGD (reference sequence). This CDR3 is built from 15 residues.

On this clone: Genes and germline are mouse. The CDR3 extends 4 residues past the end of the read, so its final part is completed from the germline J gene. This chain connects TRBV19 to TRBJ2-4, with 9 positions matching TRBD1. The CDR3 contains 14 residues. Germline V gives CDR1 FNHDT, CDR2 SITEND (reference sequence). This CDR3 reads CASSIKQGANTLYF. Partial CDR3 DNA: TGTGCCAGCAGTATTAAACAGGGGGCGAAC.

This clone has a count of ten or more. Mouse gene names and germline throughout. The DNA ends 4 residues before the CDR3 does, and the rest of the CDR3 is filled in from the germline J gene. The chain couples TRBV13-3 to TRBJ2-7, with D maybe TRBD1 (6 bases). Germline loops: CDR1 NNHDY, CDR2 SYVADS. The CDR3 runs to 14 residues. The chain's CDR3 is CASSDAQDRYEQYF. The sequenced part of the CDR3 DNA is TGTGCCAGCAGTGATGCTCAGGACAGATAT.

This clone was counted at least ten times. Genes and germline come from the mouse. Read sequence stops 4 residues before the CDR3 end, and the germline J gene provides the missing end. V and J are TRBV13-3 and TRBJ2-1, with D perhaps matching TRBD2 (6 bases). The germline V and J ends were trimmed by 4 bases and 6 bases, with 14 bases remaining between them. This CDR3 region has 14 residues. Germline V gives CDR1 NNHDY, CDR2 SYVADS. CDR3 DNA, as far as it was read: TGTGCCAGCAGTCCCCGGGGGGAGGGTGCT. Translated, it gives CASSPRGEGA. The full CDR3 is CASSPRGEGAEQFF.

Of note for this clone: These gene names are mouse names. The sequenced fragment ends 4 residues before the CDR3 boundary, so the rest is inferred from the germline J gene. V is TRBV1 and J is TRBJ1-4, with 8 bases aligning to TRBD1. Looked up from germline, CDR1 is NSQYPW and CDR2 is LRSPGD (reference sequence). J lost 5 bases, V lost 3 bases, and 5 bases had no gene match. The CDR3 sequence is 15 residues long. The CDR3 sequence: CTCSARQGANERLFF. Partial CDR3 DNA: TGCACCTGCAGTGCTAGGCAGGGGGCGAACGAA.

About this clone: Gene names refer to mouse genes. Read sequence stops 4 residues before the CDR3 end, and the germline J gene provides the missing end. This rearrangement joins TRBV19 to TRBJ2-5; possible D gene TRBD1, 6 bases. Germline values: CDR1 FNHDT, CDR2 SITEND (reference sequence). This CDR3 comprises 14 residues. With 2 bases removed from V and 3 bases from J, the gap between germline ends came to 10 bases. CDR3 amino acids: CASSILGQQDTQYF. Partial CDR3 DNA: TGTGCCAGCAGTATCCTGGGACAACAAGAC.

Notes on this clone: Genes and germline come from the mouse. The read is 4 residues too short to cover the CDR3 end, so that end is filled in from the germline J gene. The V call is TRBV31, the J call TRBJ2-1; TRBD2 might be the D (6 bases). The CDR3 contains 15 residues. Per germline, CDR1 GKSSPN and CDR2 SITVG. Trimming took off 0 bases at V and 1 base at J, with 10 bases between the two ends. CDR3 sequence reads: CAWSLKLGNYAEQFF. The covered CDR3 bases are TGTGCCTGGAGTCTCAAACTGGGAAACTATGCT.

This clone turned up a few times. Relative to the germline gene, one junction end is altered; a read error may explain this. Each gene name is a mouse one. The DNA ends 4 residues before the CDR3 does, and the rest of the CDR3 is filled in from the germline J gene. The V gene is TRBV13-2, the J gene TRBJ1-1, with D tentatively TRBD1 (6 bases). The CDR3 covers 15 residues. CDR1 is NNHNN and CDR2 is SYGAGS in the germline V gene (reference sequence). The part of the CDR3 DNA that was read is TGTGCCAGCGGGGATGGGGGGACAACAAACACA. It translates to CASGDGGTTNT. The full-length CDR3 reads as CASGDGGTTNTEVFF.

A remark on this clone: Genes and germline are mouse. The observed sequence ends 4 residues before the CDR3 terminus, with the missing tail filled in from the germline J gene. This chain connects TRBV1 to TRBJ1-4; D uncertain. This CDR3 region has 14 residues. In germline, CDR1 is NSQYPW, CDR2 LRSPGD (reference sequence). V lost 0 bases and J 5 bases, leaving 7 bases between the germline ends. The CDR3 spells CTCSAEQRNERLFF. The sequenced part of the CDR3 DNA is TGCACCTGCAGTGCAGAACAAAGAAACGAA.

As regards this clone: The gene symbols are mouse symbols. The CDR3 end lies 4 residues beyond the end of the read and is filled in from the germline J gene. The rearrangement links TRBV1 to TRBJ2-3; 10 positions agree with TRBD2. Germline loops: CDR1 NSQYPW, CDR2 LRSPGD (reference sequence). The trim removed 0 bases at V and 2 bases at J, leaving 2 bases unmatched. This CDR3 spans 16 amino acids. CDR3 DNA, as far as it was read: TGCACCTGCAGTGCAGATGACTGGGGGGATGCAGAA. It translates to CTCSADDWGDAE. The whole CDR3 reads CTCSADDWGDAETLYF.

This clone was detected only a few times. The gene names given are mouse names. The sequence runs out 4 residues before the end of the CDR3; the remainder is reconstructed from the germline J gene. This chain connects TRBV19 to TRBJ1-1; TRBD1 might be the D (6 bases). Germline V gene data show CDR1 as FNHDT and CDR2 as SITEND (reference sequence). V was clipped by 2 bases and J by 4 bases, with 12 bases between them. This CDR3 region has 14 residues. This CDR3 reads CASSIAGEGTEVFF. CDR3 DNA (partial): TGTGCCAGCAGTATTGCAGGGGAGGGCACA.

A word on this clone: Mouse names are used for the genes. Read data end 4 residues before the CDR3 end; the end is taken from the germline J gene. This chain connects TRBV13-3 to TRBJ2-2; the D gene is possibly TRBD2 (7 bases). With 6 bases removed from V and 3 bases from J, the gap between germline ends came to 12 bases. The CDR3 contains 14 residues. The V gene's germline CDR1 is NNHDY and CDR2 SYVADS. CDR3 loop: CASTGGRDTGQLYF. CDR3 DNA, as far as it was read: TGTGCCAGCACCGGGGGGCGGGACACCGGG.